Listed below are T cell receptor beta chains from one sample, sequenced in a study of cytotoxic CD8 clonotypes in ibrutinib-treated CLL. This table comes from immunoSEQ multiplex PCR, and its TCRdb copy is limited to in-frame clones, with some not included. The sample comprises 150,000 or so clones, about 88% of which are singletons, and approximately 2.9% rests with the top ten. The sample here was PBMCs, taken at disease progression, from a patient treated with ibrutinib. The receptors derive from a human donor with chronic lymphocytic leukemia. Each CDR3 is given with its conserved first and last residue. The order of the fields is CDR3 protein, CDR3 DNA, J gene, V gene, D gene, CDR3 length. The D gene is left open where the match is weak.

cdr3_aa: CASSVEVNTEAFF
cdr3_nt: TGTGCCAGCAGCGTCGAAGTGAACACTGAAGCTTTCTTT
j_call: TRBJ1-1
v_call: TRBV7-3
d_call: .
cdr3_length: 13

cdr3_aa: CSVVNRLAIYNEQFF
cdr3_nt: TGCAGCGTCGTTAACCGACTAGCTATCTACAATGAGCAGTTCTTC
j_call: TRBJ2-1
v_call: TRBV29-1
d_call: TRBD2
cdr3_length: 15

cdr3_aa: CSVVGGSSNNEQFF
cdr3_nt: TGCAGCGTTGTGGGGGGGTCTTCTAACAATGAGCAGTTCTTC
j_call: TRBJ2-1
v_call: TRBV29-1
d_call: TRBD2
cdr3_length: 14

cdr3_aa: CASSIWGRNQPQHF
cdr3_nt: TGTGCCAGTAGTATATGGGGGCGGAATCAGCCCCAGCATTTT
j_call: TRBJ1-5
v_call: TRBV19
d_call: .
cdr3_length: 14

cdr3_aa: CASSQTSSYNEQFF
cdr3_nt: TGTGCCAGTAGCCAGACTAGCTCCTACAATGAGCAGTTCTTC
j_call: TRBJ2-1
v_call: TRBV19
d_call: .
cdr3_length: 14

cdr3_aa: CASRSQGAAETQYF
cdr3_nt: TGTGCCAGCAGGTCCCAGGGTGCCGCGGAGACCCAGTACTTC
j_call: TRBJ2-5
v_call: TRBV7-9
d_call: .
cdr3_length: 14

cdr3_aa: CASSEALGTSRDNEQFF
cdr3_nt: TGTGCCAGCAGTGAAGCGCTGGGGACTAGCCGTGACAATGAGCAGTTCTTC
j_call: TRBJ2-1
v_call: TRBV2
d_call: TRBD2
cdr3_length: 17

cdr3_aa: CASSTTGNYGYTF
cdr3_nt: TGTGCCAGCAGTACCACAGGGAACTATGGCTACACCTTC
j_call: TRBJ1-2
v_call: TRBV28
d_call: .
cdr3_length: 13

cdr3_aa: CASSGPGRKNTEAFF
cdr3_nt: TGTGCCAGCAGCGGCCCGGGACGTAAGAACACTGAAGCTTTCTTT
j_call: TRBJ1-1
v_call: TRBV6-1
d_call: .
cdr3_length: 15

cdr3_aa: CSVEDRNPKGDVTAFF
cdr3_nt: TGCAGCGTTGAAGATCGGAACCCTAAGGGAGACGTGACGGCTTTCTTT
j_call: TRBJ1-1
v_call: TRBV29-1
d_call: .
cdr3_length: 16

cdr3_aa: CASSAKLQNYGYTF
cdr3_nt: TGTGCCAGCAGTGCAAAACTCCAAAACTATGGCTACACCTTC
j_call: TRBJ1-2
v_call: TRBV27
d_call: .
cdr3_length: 14

cdr3_aa: CASSEAVLAGGQSYNEQFF
cdr3_nt: TGTGCCAGCAGCGAGGCAGTACTAGCGGGAGGTCAATCCTACAATGAGCAGTTCTTC
j_call: TRBJ2-1
v_call: TRBV7-9
d_call: TRBD2
cdr3_length: 19

cdr3_aa: CASSRDRGLEAFF
cdr3_nt: TGTGCCAGCAGCCGGGACAGGGGTCTTGAAGCTTTCTTT
j_call: TRBJ1-1
v_call: TRBV6-5
d_call: TRBD1
cdr3_length: 13